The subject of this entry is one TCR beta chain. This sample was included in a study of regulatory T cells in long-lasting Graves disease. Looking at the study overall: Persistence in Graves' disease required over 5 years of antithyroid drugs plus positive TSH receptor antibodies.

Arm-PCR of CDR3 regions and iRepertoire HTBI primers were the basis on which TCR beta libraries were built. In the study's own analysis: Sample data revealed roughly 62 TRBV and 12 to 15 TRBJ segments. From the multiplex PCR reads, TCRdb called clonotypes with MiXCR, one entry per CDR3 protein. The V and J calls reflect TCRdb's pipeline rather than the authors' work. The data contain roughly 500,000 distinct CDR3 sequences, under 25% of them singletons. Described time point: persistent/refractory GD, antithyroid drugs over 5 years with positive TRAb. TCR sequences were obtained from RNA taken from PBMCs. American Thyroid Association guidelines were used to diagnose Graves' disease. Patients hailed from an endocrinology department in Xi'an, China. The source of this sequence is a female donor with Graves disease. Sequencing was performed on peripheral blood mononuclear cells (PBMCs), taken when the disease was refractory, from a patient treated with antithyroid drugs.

This CDR3 reads CASSVGGSGQPQHF. The CDR3 DNA follows: TGTGCCAGCAGCGTAGGGGGATCTGGACAGCCCCAGCATTTT. The rearrangement uses TRBV9 and TRBJ1-5, with unresolved D. The CDR3 consists of 14 residues. The germline V gene encodes CDR1 SGDLS and CDR2 YYNGEE. The V end lost 0 bases, the J end lost 7 bases, and 11 bases lay between the germline ends. The variable domain in full, with the rest retrieved from reference TRBV9 and TRBJ1-5, is DSGVTQTPKHLITATGQRVTLRCSPRSGDLSVYWYQQSLDQGLQFLIQYYNGEERAKGNILERFSAQQFPDLHSELNLSSLELGDSALYFCASSVGGSGQPQHFGDGTRLSIL.